Reported below is one T cell receptor gamma chain. Which antigen it targets is not known. With a much larger clone just one base away, this may be a read error. The sample holds other DNA sequences that translate to the same CDR3. The data belong to a study of intestinal T cells in coeliac disease (dated by TCRdb to 2019 to 2021). Concerning the study at large: In the TRG cohort, the mean age of coeliac patients was about 15 years compared with 50 to 65 years for controls, so the coeliac patients were much younger than the controls. The TCR-delta (TRD) cohort included duodenal biopsies from roughly 11 coeliac disease patients and roughly 11 non-coeliac controls. Duodenal biopsies from 35 or so coeliac disease patients and 20 to 25 non-coeliac controls were included in a second, larger TCR-gamma (TRG) cohort. Overall study results and their limits: All 22 biopsies in training were correctly classified by TRD kmer-based clustering, and a leave-one-out accuracy of about 91% was reported. Clustering based on TRG put 51 of 54 biopsies (94.4%) in the right class, and the reported leave-one-out accuracy was about 90%. Age was significantly different between the coeliac and control groups, but splitting the analysis by age did not give a significant classification. FFPE-derived DNA was found to be relatively degraded, and loss of a proportion of TCR sequences in each sample was likely caused by this degradation. There was no way to tell repeated CDR3 amino acid sequences apart from PCR duplicates.

The CDR3 numbers 15 residues from cysteine through phenylalanine. Only the CDR3 DNA stays, 45 bases, in frame from base 1. Taken from the germline V gene, the CDR1 and CDR2 loops are EGSNGY and YDSYNSKV. Libraries were prepared through multiplex PCR. Sequencing relied on an Ion Torrent PGM. TRG repertoires were amplified from approximately 220 ng of biopsy DNA with the LymphoTrack kit, in which Illumina adapters are carried by the primers. TRG amplicons were purified using AMPure XP beads, were quantified on a 2100 Bioanalyzer, and were pooled equimolarly. Sequencing of TRG libraries was performed on an Ion PGM instrument. Regarding the original processing steps: Using FastX, any read was removed if more than 10% of its nucleotides had quality scores below the third quartile calculated per patient. Alignment of reads was performed with IMGT/HighV-QUEST so that V, D and J genes were assigned, CDR3 regions were identified and functionality was assessed. Sequences were converted to amino acids, and every sequence predicted to be non-functional was removed. CDR3s were split into kmers, with and without positional annotation; kmer frequencies underwent PCA, and samples were clustered using all 1023 combinations of PCs 1-10. Classification was validated by leave-one-out cross-validation, re-optimising parameters on the remaining samples each time. Shannon diversity was calculated using the vegan R package from repeated random subsamples equal to the lowest read count. Identical DNA sequences were merged into single rows after TCRdb reprocessed the public reads with CATT. The V and J calls come from TCRdb's annotation, not from the publication. The sample table shows approximately 2,000 gamma-chain clones, and about 46% are seen once. In total, the top ten clones hold approximately 7% of the sample.

For each case, genomic DNA was isolated from ten 5-um FFPE scrolls with the QIAamp DNA FFPE tissue kit. To test whether coeliac disease could be classified from the TCR repertoire, the study used duodenal biopsies that were formalin-fixed paraffin-embedded, fully anonymised, and surplus to diagnostic needs. The chain was built from TRGV2 and TRGJP2. The clonotype originates from a human donor with celiac disease. Sequencing was carried out using a duodenal biopsy. The CDR3 in this case is CATWDGGGSDWIKTF. The DNA sequence is given as TGTGCCACCTGGGACGGCGGGGGTAGTGATTGGATCAAGACATTT.